Listed below are T cell receptor beta chains from one sample, sequenced in a study of T cells in localized non-small cell lung cancer. Only in-frame clones appear in the TCRdb table, and some are missing; sequencing was by immunoSEQ multiplex PCR. The table has tens of thousands of clones, just over 90% seen once. Here the sequenced sample was peripheral blood, taken before any cancer treatment. The receptors stem from a female donor older than 55 with stage I lung adenocarcinoma. Both conserved end residues are trimmed from each CDR3. Each record gives: D gene, V gene, CDR3 protein. A D gene is named only where the DNA matches it firmly.

d_gene: TRBD1
v_gene: TRBV6-4
CDR3aa: ASSVGTGESPLH

d_gene: TRBD1
v_gene: TRBV19
CDR3aa: ASRSRDRDTGELF

d_gene: TRBD2
v_gene: TRBV4-1
CDR3aa: ASSQEGGLAGDPSYNEQF

d_gene: .
v_gene: TRBV5-4
CDR3aa: ASSSPVTGELF

d_gene: .
v_gene: TRBV4-1
CDR3aa: ASNLRWAGAYTDTQY

d_gene: .
v_gene: TRBV19
CDR3aa: ASSIGEYNSPLH

d_gene: .
v_gene: TRBV5-1
CDR3aa: ASMAGTGKNEQF

d_gene: .
v_gene: TRBV6-5
CDR3aa: ASSSRVYGYT

d_gene: .
v_gene: TRBV6-1
CDR3aa: ASRSGLAKNIQY

d_gene: .
v_gene: TRBV2
CDR3aa: ASSEAGVYNSPLH

d_gene: .
v_gene: TRBV7-8
CDR3aa: ASSLGPRGF

d_gene: .
v_gene: TRBV27
CDR3aa: ASSRGGARYEQY

d_gene: TRBD1
v_gene: TRBV29-1
CDR3aa: SVTGASTDTQY

d_gene: TRBD1
v_gene: TRBV5-1
CDR3aa: ASSSGQINTEAF

d_gene: .
v_gene: TRBV5-1
CDR3aa: ASRRDTTNTGELF

d_gene: .
v_gene: TRBV29-1
CDR3aa: SVEVSSYEQY

d_gene: .
v_gene: TRBV14
CDR3aa: ASSRTVISGNTIY

d_gene: TRBD1
v_gene: TRBV7-7
CDR3aa: ASSADRDTEAF

d_gene: TRBD1
v_gene: TRBV7-9
CDR3aa: ASLLPGTGTDSPLH

d_gene: .
v_gene: TRBV27
CDR3aa: ASSPGTEGTGYT

d_gene: .
v_gene: TRBV7-6
CDR3aa: ASSLAEVYEQY

d_gene: .
v_gene: TRBV5-1
CDR3aa: ASSRLLDPVGDTQY

d_gene: TRBD2
v_gene: TRBV5-4
CDR3aa: ASSLPFGTNNEQF

d_gene: .
v_gene: TRBV6-6
CDR3aa: ATSLGGGVYGYT

d_gene: .
v_gene: TRBV9
CDR3aa: ASSVLGSTDTQY

d_gene: .
v_gene: TRBV5-8
CDR3aa: ASSLWSNYGYT

d_gene: .
v_gene: TRBV5-1
CDR3aa: ASSFVSTVGGGELF

d_gene: .
v_gene: TRBV10-2
CDR3aa: ASSSLRGAEAF

d_gene: TRBD1
v_gene: TRBV4-2
CDR3aa: ASSQGGQGYNSPLH

d_gene: .
v_gene: TRBV6-5
CDR3aa: ASSYTFSGAREKLF

d_gene: .
v_gene: TRBV5-1
CDR3aa: ASTLDLTGINYGYT

d_gene: TRBD1
v_gene: TRBV11-1
CDR3aa: ASSSRGLWEEAQY

d_gene: .
v_gene: TRBV6-1
CDR3aa: ASSEAFGELNTGELF

d_gene: TRBD1
v_gene: TRBV10-2
CDR3aa: ASTFDRANTEAF

d_gene: TRBD2
v_gene: TRBV10-3
CDR3aa: AISESGLAGGMDTQY

d_gene: .
v_gene: TRBV6-4
CDR3aa: ASSVNPGSHNSPLH

d_gene: .
v_gene: TRBV5-8
CDR3aa: ASDQDGVGQPQH

d_gene: TRBD1
v_gene: TRBV19
CDR3aa: ASSTNSRVGLQAQGQPQH

d_gene: TRBD1
v_gene: TRBV7-6
CDR3aa: ASSPTGVDGYT

d_gene: .
v_gene: TRBV9
CDR3aa: ASSVNMPGEQY

d_gene: .
v_gene: TRBV5-1
CDR3aa: ASSRTTGPDTEAF

d_gene: .
v_gene: TRBV19
CDR3aa: ASSSTGNTEAF

d_gene: .
v_gene: TRBV4-2
CDR3aa: ASSQDLNRAYEQY

d_gene: TRBD2
v_gene: TRBV5-1
CDR3aa: ASSLTSGGVDTQY

d_gene: .
v_gene: TRBV19
CDR3aa: ASSMAMNTEAF

d_gene: TRBD1
v_gene: TRBV28
CDR3aa: ASSLRGQRNEKLF

d_gene: .
v_gene: TRBV2
CDR3aa: ASSEGRTISGNTIY

d_gene: TRBD1
v_gene: TRBV27
CDR3aa: ASSPDRDHYGYT

d_gene: .
v_gene: TRBV5-1
CDR3aa: ASSSPSRNEQY

d_gene: TRBD1
v_gene: TRBV10-3
CDR3aa: AISETTTGGNQPQH

d_gene: TRBD2
v_gene: TRBV4-1
CDR3aa: ASSQERGGPFNTDTQY

d_gene: .
v_gene: TRBV6-1
CDR3aa: ASSEAAGRGINEQF

d_gene: .
v_gene: TRBV19
CDR3aa: ASSIDLPGGMETQY

d_gene: TRBD1
v_gene: TRBV6-5
CDR3aa: ASSYYRTGPGDTQY

d_gene: .
v_gene: TRBV2
CDR3aa: AINQNEQF